This T cell receptor (beta chain) came from a study of cytomegalovirus exposure and HLA in healthy donors. Study-wide findings and caveats: Follow-up analysis seemed to connect common viral pathogens with several of the most significant clusters identified.

The PCR used 60 Vbeta and 13 Jbeta primers. The repertoire was sequenced with immunoSEQ multiplex PCR; TCRdb's copy has only in-frame clones and lacks some. The table includes about 94,000 clones, 50% to 80% detected once. Trimming removed 2 bases from V and 5 bases from J; junction bases left unmatched: 9. The germline CDR1 and CDR2 sequences are SGHNT and YENEEA. The CDR3 contains 16 residues. Points on this clone: The antigen is not known.

The source is a young man in good health and CMV-seronegative. The sequenced material came from PBMCs. The J gene is TRBJ2-7, the V gene TRBV11-3; the match to TRBD1 covers 10 bases. The CDR3 sequence is CASSLRTGTGVNEQYF. Here the CDR3 DNA reads TGTGCCAGCAGCTTAAGAACCGGGACAGGGGTAAACGAGCAGTACTTC.